Presented here are 22 T cell receptor beta chains from one specimen sequenced in a study of T cell repertoires in cytomegalovirus infection. The antigens of these receptors remain unknown. TCRdb re-derived calls from the reads in MiXCR, one entry per CDR3 protein. The sample gives hundreds of thousands of distinct CDR3 sequences, 30% to 40% of which show up once; roughly 15% is in the top ten. The material was cultured PBMCs, obtained from culture after CMV antigen stimulation. Source of these receptors: a human donor in good health (CMV status not recorded). Some clones in this sample may be carry-over from other donors' samples.

V gene TRBV6-1 combines with J gene TRBJ1-5, with D perhaps TRBD1 (5 bases). CDR3 size: 14 residues. Trimming removed 4 bases from V and 0 bases from J, with 7 bases in between. Per the germline V gene, CDR1 is MNHNS and CDR2 is SASEGT. CDR3 in amino acids: CASSGQFSNQPQHF. The CDR3 nucleotides read TGTGCCAGCAGTGGACAGTTTAGCAATCAGCCCCAGCATTTT.

This clonotype was counted ten times or more. The V and J genes are TRBV7-2 and TRBJ2-7; TRBD2 matches 7 bases. V shed 1 base and J 5 bases; nucleotides not matched to a gene: 2. This CDR3 has 13 residues. CDR1 and CDR2 (germline): SGHTA, FQGNSA. CDR3 bases: TGTGCCAGCAGCTTAGGGGGGGGGGACGAGCAGTACTTC. It codes for CASSLGGGDEQYF.

This chain links TRBV9 with TRBJ2-7, with 9 bases aligning to TRBD2. This CDR3 has 16 amino acids. V gave up 4 bases and J gave up 0 bases; unmatched junction bases: 8. Germline V gene sequence: CDR1 SGDLS, CDR2 YYNGEE. The DNA of the CDR3 is TGTGCCAGCAGCCCCAGACTAGCGGTGAGCTCCTACGAGCAGTACTTC. Its protein product is CASSPRLAVSSYEQYF.

This clonotype was seen repeatedly, ten times or more. The CDR3 protein is CASSSLREYWNEQFF. The CDR3 bases are TGTGCCAGCAGTTCCCTCCGGGAGTACTGGAATGAGCAGTTCTTC. The rearrangement links TRBV6-2 or TRBV6-3 to TRBJ2-1; tentatively, D is TRBD2 (6 bases). The CDR3 runs 15 residues. Trimming removed 4 bases from V and 7 bases from J, with 17 bases in between. In germline, CDR1 is MNHEY, CDR2 SVGEGT.

This clonotype occurred a few times. The gene calls are TRBV7-2 and TRBJ2-3; tentatively, D is TRBD2 (5 bases). The CDR3 has 16 residues. Germline CDR1 is SGHTA and CDR2 is FQGNSA. Trimming left V 3 bases short and J 1 base short, with 14 bases between. The CDR3 DNA sequence: TGTGCCAGCAGCTTTGGAGCGGCTAGTCGCACAGATACGCAGTATTTT. It encodes CASSFGAASRTDTQYF.

The genes are TRBV24-1 and TRBJ2-5; 7 positions match TRBD1. Germline V lookup: CDR1 KGHDR, CDR2 SFDVKD. CDR3 size: 13 residues. Trimming removed 9 bases from V and 5 bases from J; junction bases left unmatched: 8. The CDR3 DNA reads TGTGCCACCTCGGGACAGTTCGGGGAGACCCAGTACTTC. It is translated as CATSGQFGETQYF.

This clonotype was recorded at least ten times. The V call is TRBV5-6, the J call TRBJ1-1; D uncertain. The CDR3 has 13 residues. Per the germline V gene, CDR1 is SGHDT and CDR2 is YYEEEE. V lost 2 bases and J lost 1, with 6 bases in between. CDR3 DNA sequence: TGTGCCAGCAGCTTTCATTCGAACACTGAAGCTTTCTTT. It codes for CASSFHSNTEAFF.

J is TRBJ2-3 and V is TRBV5-4; 8 nucleotides agree with TRBD1. The germline V gene has CDR1 SGHNT and CDR2 YYREEE (reference sequence). The length of the CDR3 is 16 residues. The trim removed 4 bases at V and 5 bases at J, leaving 12 bases unmatched. The CDR3 DNA follows: TGTGCCAGCAGCCAACAGGACAGGGTCCATCAAGATACGCAGTATTTT. Protein sequence: CASSQQDRVHQDTQYF.

The rearrangement uses TRBV28 and TRBJ2-2; D possibly matches TRBD1 or TRBD2 (5 bases each). Trimming shortened V by 7 bases and J by 4 bases, and 13 bases separated the two germline ends. CDR3 length: 14 residues. The V gene's germline CDR1 is MDHEN and CDR2 SYDVKM. The CDR3 DNA reads as TGTGCCAGCACCCTAGGGGACCTCACCGGGGAGCTGTTTTTT. Amino acids: CASTLGDLTGELFF.

This clonotype occurred a few times. J is TRBJ2-1 and V is TRBV12-3 or TRBV12-4; D uncertain. The CDR3 contains 11 residues. Trimming shortened V by 5 bases and J by 8 bases, and 7 bases separated the two germline ends. The CDR3 loop reads CASSLLYEQFF. Written as DNA, the CDR3 is TGTGCCAGCAGTCTACTCTATGAGCAGTTCTTC.

This clonotype was counted only a few times. This sequence joins TRBV7-8 and TRBJ1-6; D gene ambiguous. The CDR3 totals 15 residues. Trimming removed 3 bases at V and 10 bases at J, with 16 bases between. Looked up from germline, CDR1 is SGHVS and CDR2 is FQNEAQ. The DNA for the CDR3 is TGTGCCAGCAGCTTCCGACAAAGTGGATACTCACCCCTCCACTTT. As protein: CASSFRQSGYSPLHF.

The rearrangement links TRBV30 to TRBJ1-5, with D hard to call. The CDR3 covers 13 residues. Germline V gives CDR1 GTSNPN, CDR2 SVGIG (reference sequence). Trimming stripped 2 bases from V and 6 bases from J, with 11 bases between. The CDR3: CAWSRAPRQPQHF. CDR3 DNA: TGTGCCTGGAGTAGGGCCCCTCGTCAGCCCCAGCATTTT.

The chain links TRBV29-1 to TRBJ2-2; maybe TRBD1 (5 bases). Trimming stripped 0 bases from V and 2 bases from J, with 13 bases between. CDR1 is SQVTM and CDR2 is ANQGSEA in the germline V gene. The CDR3 sequence is 16 residues long. The CDR3 protein is CSVEEMQGFNTGELFF. The CDR3 DNA reads as TGCAGCGTTGAAGAAATGCAGGGCTTTAACACCGGGGAGCTGTTTTTT.

A few counts support this clonotype. The chain employs TRBV2 and TRBJ1-4; possible D gene TRBD1, 5 bases. CDR1 SNHLY and CDR2 FYNNEI come from the germline V gene. The CDR3 totals 15 residues. Trimming shortened V by 2 bases and J by 2 bases, and 9 bases separated the two germline ends. The CDR3 DNA follows: TGTGCCAGCAGTGAACCGGGACGGACTAATGAAAAACTGTTTTTT. Translated: CASSEPGRTNEKLFF.

The CDR3 region has the DNA TGCGCCAGCAGCCAAGCGGGGGAGGTCTACAATGAGCAGTTCTTC. Protein product: CASSQAGEVYNEQFF. The chain joins TRBV4-3 to TRBJ2-1; weak D call: TRBD2 (6 bases). CDR1 and CDR2 (germline): LGHNA, YSLEER. The ends were cut back, 1 base at V and 3 bases at J, with 10 bases in the middle. This CDR3 region has 15 residues.

The rearrangement uses TRBV29-1 and TRBJ2-5, with 8 bases lining up with TRBD2. The J segment lost 7 bases and the V segment lost 1 base, leaving 5 bases of the junction unmatched. This CDR3 region has 13 residues. Germline values: CDR1 SQVTM, CDR2 ANQGSEA. CDR3 bases: TGCAGCGTTGAAGCGGGAGGGCTGGGGACCCAGTACTTC. Its protein is CSVEAGGLGTQYF.

V usage is TRBV5-4 and J usage is TRBJ2-5; a weak D match, TRBD1 (5 bases). V was trimmed by 0 bases and J by 4 bases, leaving 16 bases between them. The CDR3 extends over 16 amino acids. The germline CDR1 and CDR2 sequences are SGHNT and YYREEE (reference sequence). CDR3 bases: TGTGCCAGCAGCTTGGAAGGGATCGCAGGGATAGAGACCCAGTACTTC. This gives the protein CASSLEGIAGIETQYF.

The V call is TRBV6-2 or TRBV6-3, the J call TRBJ1-5, with 8 bases aligning to TRBD1. The CDR3 is made up of 15 amino acids. V shed 5 bases and J 1 base; nucleotides not matched to a gene: 4. The germline gives CDR1 MNHEY, CDR2 SVGEGT. CDR3 DNA: TGTGCCAGCAGTCCCCAGGGGGCGAGCAATCAGCCCCAGCATTTT. Its translation is CASSPQGASNQPQHF.

This clonotype has at least ten counts. This rearrangement joins TRBV12-3 or TRBV12-4 to TRBJ2-1; 9 positions match TRBD2. CDR3 length: 13 amino acids. J was trimmed by 7 bases and V by 6 bases; bases with no gene match: 4. The chain's CDR3 is CASSLTSGNEQFF. CDR3 coding DNA: TGTGCCAGCAGCTTGACTAGCGGTAATGAGCAGTTCTTC.

This clonotype appeared a few times. The chain is built from TRBV6-1 and TRBJ2-7; unclear D gene. The CDR3 has 13 residues. CDR1 is MNHNS and CDR2 is SASEGT in the germline V gene. V was cut by 3 bases and J by 9 bases, with 15 bases left in between. CDR3 amino acids: CASSDHRKKGQYV. The DNA for the CDR3 is TGTGCCAGCAGTGACCATAGAAAAAAAGGGCAGTACGTC.

This clonotype was seen only a few times. The chain couples TRBV5-4 to TRBJ1-2; D is possibly TRBD1 (5 bases). The V gene's germline CDR1 is SGHNT and CDR2 YYREEE (reference sequence). The CDR3 runs 13 residues. V was trimmed by 4 bases and J by 4 bases, leaving 11 bases between them. The CDR3, as DNA: TGTGCCAGCAGCCAGATGGGGGGCTATGGCTACACCTTC. This codes for CASSQMGGYGYTF.

The DNA of the CDR3 is TGCGCCAGCAGCCAAACTAGCGGGAAAACCCATACGCAGTATTTT. Translated, it gives CASSQTSGKTHTQYF. V gene TRBV4-3 combines with J gene TRBJ2-3, with TRBD2 matching 10 bases. CDR3 length: 15 amino acids. Germline CDR1 and CDR2: LGHNA and YSLEER. Trimming cost V 2 bases and J 7 bases; bases outside gene matches: 6.